The clone carrying this TCR beta chain was observed a few times. The source of the sample is a study of blood T cell repertoires in COVID-19. The wider study: Sources were T cells, B-cell-depleted T cells, or PBMCs; the material itself was cDNA or gDNA.

The CDR3 spans 17 residues. Authors' processing steps: How many nucleated cells were present was estimated from reference gene primer amplification. Measured with immunoSEQ multiplex PCR; TCRdb has only the in-frame clones, and not every one. V and J calls and clone size follow that table, whereas D and trimming were derived from the DNA. In the table there are roughly 250,000 clones, approximately 84% of which are singletons. The chain carries TRBV21-1 and TRBJ2-3; TRBD2 is the table's D call, not checked against the DNA. TRBV21-1 is a pseudogene segment. The sample consisted of peripheral blood. The clonotype was recovered from a human donor in a cohort sampled during active COVID-19. The CDR3 sequence is CASSKVGTLHSTDTQYF. The CDR3 region has the DNA TGTGCCAGCAGCAAAGTGGGGACTTTACATAGCACAGATACGCAGTATTTT.